This TCR beta chain appears in the sequencing data of a study of beta chain features in type 1 diabetes (dated by TCRdb to between 2017 and 2018). About the study as a whole: Mean age, gender distribution, total cell number and subset yield were not different between patients and healthy donors. A total of about 110,000,000 sorted cells were examined across all samples, and a strong correlation was observed between cell number per subset and RNA yield. The study compared the TCRB repertoires of sorted circulating CD4+ T cell subsets in recently diagnosed type 1 diabetes patients with those in matched healthy donors. Regulatory and stem cell-like memory subsets were isolated from only 8 patients and about eight healthy donors, whereas naive and central memory subsets came from all 30 or so donors. General findings and caveats noted by the study authors: PCR might favor shorter templates, but patient and control samples were amplified and corrected together, so any skew would affect both groups equally. Because cDNA was sequenced instead of genomic DNA, highly expressing activated cells could be over-represented, though the groups showed no difference in activation or CD3 levels. Type 1 diabetes patients showed a moderate but significant shortening of TCRB CDR3 length in all four CD4+ subsets. Patients with type 1 diabetes made fewer insertions and deleted more nucleotides at VDJ recombination sites, implying thymic rearrangement abnormalities. The naive, central memory and regulatory TCRB repertoires appeared to resemble one another more closely among patients than among healthy donors. Because the HLA sub-analyses included only small numbers of individuals, any influence of HLA type on TCRB rearrangement was left unresolved.

The sample holds a few counts of this clone. The antigen it binds to is not known. No quality values exist for individual bases; no much larger clone is one base distant. Each donor gave one peripheral blood draw, averaging approximately 110 mL, which was collected into heparinised tubes. A BD FACSAria II was used to sort naive, central memory, regulatory and stem cell-like memory CD4+ T cells with a panel that included CD45RO, CCR7, CD25, CD127, CD95 and CD27. Every sorted population had a purity above 95%. PBMCs were isolated immediately by Lymphoprep density gradient centrifugation and stained directly without culture. Samples were stained and sorted in pairs, with one healthy donor and one patient per experiment, so that batch effects were minimized. CDR1 and CDR2 are drawn from the germline V gene (reference sequence): DFQATT, SNEGSKA. Relative to germline, V is 7 bases shorter and J is 8 bases shorter, with 12 bases between their ends. The CDR3 measures 11 amino acids from cysteine to phenylalanine. Only the CDR3 DNA stays, 33 bases, in frame from base 1.

The entire amount of isolated RNA was reverse transcribed using the High Capacity cDNA Reverse Transcription Kit, so the sequenced TCRB transcripts were expressed ones. Naive, central memory and regulatory T cell samples underwent deep immunoSEQ sequencing, averaging around 3.9 million total reads per sample. Sorted cells were lysed in RLT buffer, and RNA was extracted using DNase-treated RNeasy Micro or Mini kits according to cell number. To prevent cross-contamination, each cell subset was processed individually, whereas patient and healthy donor samples were processed jointly. The immunoSEQ multiplex PCR was used to amplify TCRB sequences from cDNA, yielding 87-bp fragments that span the CDR3 region. Sequencing of the amplicons was done on the Illumina HiSeq platform. As for the authors' bioinformatics: Synthetic template baselines were used to correct PCR bias computationally, reads within Hamming distance 2 were collapsed, and singletons that could not be merged were discarded. Reads were aligned against IMGT to assign V, D and J genes, CDR3 length and insertions or deletions at six rearrangement sites. Within each subset, clonotype counts were normalized to sorted cell number, after which true diversity and Gini coefficients were computed with the tcR R package. Repertoire sharing was quantified using the overlap coefficient calculated on TCRB nucleotide sequences. As a proxy for the pre-selection repertoire, out-of-frame TCRB sequences from naive cells were analyzed. Here the immuneACCESS table is served through TCRdb, limited to in-frame sequences with V and J called. Missing clones are a known gap in these copies; in checked studies unresolved V genes cover under half, and the rest lacks a known reason. Clonal size and the V and J genes are those of that table, whereas D and trimming came from the DNA. For this sample the table gives 400,000 to 500,000 clones, of which approximately 15% were detected only once. The ten largest account for roughly 0.04% of the sample.

The sequence links TRBV20-1 to TRBJ2-1; the D gene assignment is ambiguous. This clonotype originated in a man between 25 and 39 years old in good health. The sample taken for sequencing was naive CD4+ T cells from blood. What this sample's cell subset or site label stands for: true naive CD4+ T cells. The encoded CDR3 is CSGWGLDEQFF. The bases are TGCAGTGGCTGGGGTTTGGATGAGCAGTTCTTC.